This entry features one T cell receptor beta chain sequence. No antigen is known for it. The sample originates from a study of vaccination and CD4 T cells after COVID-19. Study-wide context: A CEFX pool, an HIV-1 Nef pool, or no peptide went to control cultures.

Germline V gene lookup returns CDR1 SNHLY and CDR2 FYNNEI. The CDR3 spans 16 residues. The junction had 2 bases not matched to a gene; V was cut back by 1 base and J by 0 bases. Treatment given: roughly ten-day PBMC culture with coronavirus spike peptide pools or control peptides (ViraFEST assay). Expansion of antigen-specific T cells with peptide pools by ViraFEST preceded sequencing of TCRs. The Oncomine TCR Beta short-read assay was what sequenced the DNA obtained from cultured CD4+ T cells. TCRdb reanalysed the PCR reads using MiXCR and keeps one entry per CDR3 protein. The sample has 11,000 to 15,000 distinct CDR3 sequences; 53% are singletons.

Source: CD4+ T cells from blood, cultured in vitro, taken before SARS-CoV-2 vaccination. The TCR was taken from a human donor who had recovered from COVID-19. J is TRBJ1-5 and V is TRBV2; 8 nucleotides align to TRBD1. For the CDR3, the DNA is TGTGCCAGCAGTGAAGGGACAGGGTTTAGCAATCAGCCCCAGCATTTT. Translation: CASSEGTGFSNQPQHF.